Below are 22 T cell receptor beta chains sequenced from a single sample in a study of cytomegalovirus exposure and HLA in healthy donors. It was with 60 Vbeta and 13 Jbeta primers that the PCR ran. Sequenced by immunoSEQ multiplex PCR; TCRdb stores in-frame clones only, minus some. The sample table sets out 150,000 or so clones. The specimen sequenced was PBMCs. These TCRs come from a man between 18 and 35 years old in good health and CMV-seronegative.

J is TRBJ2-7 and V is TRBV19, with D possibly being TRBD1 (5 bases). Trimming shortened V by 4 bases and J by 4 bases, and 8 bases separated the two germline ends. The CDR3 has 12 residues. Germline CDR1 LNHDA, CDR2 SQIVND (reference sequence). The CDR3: CASSKTGYEQYF. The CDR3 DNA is TGTGCCAGTAGTAAAACAGGTTACGAGCAGTACTTC.

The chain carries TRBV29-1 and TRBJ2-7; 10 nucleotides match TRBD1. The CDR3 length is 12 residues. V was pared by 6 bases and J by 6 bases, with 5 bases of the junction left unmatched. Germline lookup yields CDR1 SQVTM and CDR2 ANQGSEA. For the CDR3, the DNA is TGCAGCGTCGGGGACAGGGGAGGCGAGCAGTACTTC. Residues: CSVGDRGGEQYF.

CDR3 sequence reads: CAWSLAGGYNEQFF. CDR3 coding DNA: TGTGCCTGGTCTCTAGCGGGGGGCTACAATGAGCAGTTCTTC. The genes are TRBV30 and TRBJ2-1; 11 positions agree with TRBD2. The junction had 3 bases not matched to a gene; V was cut back by 5 bases and J by 3 bases. Germline V gene data show CDR1 as GTSNPN and CDR2 as SVGIG (reference sequence). This CDR3 comprises 14 residues.

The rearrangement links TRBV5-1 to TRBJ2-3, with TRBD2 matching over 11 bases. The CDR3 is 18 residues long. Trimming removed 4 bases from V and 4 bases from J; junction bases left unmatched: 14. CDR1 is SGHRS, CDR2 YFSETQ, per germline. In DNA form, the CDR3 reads TGCGCCAGCAGCCTAGGGACTAGCGGTTTTTCCCGGGCAGATACGCAGTATTTT. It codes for CASSLGTSGFSRADTQYF.

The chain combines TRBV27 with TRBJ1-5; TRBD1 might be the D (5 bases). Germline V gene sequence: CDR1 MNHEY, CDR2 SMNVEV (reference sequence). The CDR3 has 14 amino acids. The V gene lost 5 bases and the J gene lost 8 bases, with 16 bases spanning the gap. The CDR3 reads CASSRGGGREPQHF. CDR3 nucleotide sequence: TGTGCCAGCAGTCGGGGGGGAGGCAGGGAGCCCCAGCATTTT.

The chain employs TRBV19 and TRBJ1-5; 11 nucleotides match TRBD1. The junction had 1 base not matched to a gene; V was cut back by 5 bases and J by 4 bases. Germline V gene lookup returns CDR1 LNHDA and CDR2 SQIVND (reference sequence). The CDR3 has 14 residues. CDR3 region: CASSGTGGNQPQHF. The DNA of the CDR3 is TGTGCCAGTAGTGGGACAGGGGGAAATCAGCCCCAGCATTTT.

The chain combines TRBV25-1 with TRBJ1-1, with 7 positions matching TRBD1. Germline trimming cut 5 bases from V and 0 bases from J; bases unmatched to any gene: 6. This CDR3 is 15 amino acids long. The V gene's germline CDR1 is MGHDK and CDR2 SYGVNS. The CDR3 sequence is CASSIPGQLNTEAFF. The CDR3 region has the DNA TGTGCCAGCAGTATACCGGGACAGCTGAACACTGAAGCTTTCTTT.

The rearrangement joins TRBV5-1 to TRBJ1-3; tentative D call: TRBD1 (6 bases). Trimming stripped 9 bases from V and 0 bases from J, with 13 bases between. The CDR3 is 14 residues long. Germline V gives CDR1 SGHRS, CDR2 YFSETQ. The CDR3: CATSTGNSGNTIYF. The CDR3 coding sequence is TGCGCCACCTCCACAGGGAACTCTGGAAACACCATATATTTT.

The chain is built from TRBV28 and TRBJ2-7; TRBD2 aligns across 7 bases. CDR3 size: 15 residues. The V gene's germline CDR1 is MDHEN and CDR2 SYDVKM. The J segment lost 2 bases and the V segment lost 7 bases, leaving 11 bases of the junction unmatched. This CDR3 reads CASTMPRGGTYEQYF. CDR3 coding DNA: TGTGCCAGCACCATGCCCCGGGGAGGGACCTACGAGCAGTACTTC.

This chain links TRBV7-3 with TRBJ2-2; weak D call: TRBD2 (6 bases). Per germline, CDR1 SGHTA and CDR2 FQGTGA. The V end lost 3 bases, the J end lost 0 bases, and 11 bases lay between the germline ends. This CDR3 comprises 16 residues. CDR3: CASSFYSGANTGELFF. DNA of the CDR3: TGTGCCAGCAGCTTTTATAGCGGAGCGAACACCGGGGAGCTGTTTTTT.

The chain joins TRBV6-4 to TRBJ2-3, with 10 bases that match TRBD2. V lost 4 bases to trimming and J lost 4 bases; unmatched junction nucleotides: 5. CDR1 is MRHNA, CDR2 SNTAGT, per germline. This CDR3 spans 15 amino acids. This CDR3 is CASSASGGAPDTQYF. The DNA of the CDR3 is TGTGCCAGCAGTGCCAGCGGGGGGGCCCCAGATACGCAGTATTTT.

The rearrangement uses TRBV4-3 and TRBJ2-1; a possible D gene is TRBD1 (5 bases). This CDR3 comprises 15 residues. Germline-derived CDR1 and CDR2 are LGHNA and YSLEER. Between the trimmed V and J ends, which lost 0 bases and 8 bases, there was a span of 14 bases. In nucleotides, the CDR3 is TGCGCCAGCAGCCAAGATCAGGGCAGGGTTGATGAGCAGTTCTTC. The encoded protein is CASSQDQGRVDEQFF.

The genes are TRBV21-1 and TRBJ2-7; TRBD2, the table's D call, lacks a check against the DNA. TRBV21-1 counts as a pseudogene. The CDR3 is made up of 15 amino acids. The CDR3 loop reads CASSLRDSDSYEQYF. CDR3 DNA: TGTGCCAGCAGCCTCCGGGACTCCGACTCCTACGAGCAGTACTTC.

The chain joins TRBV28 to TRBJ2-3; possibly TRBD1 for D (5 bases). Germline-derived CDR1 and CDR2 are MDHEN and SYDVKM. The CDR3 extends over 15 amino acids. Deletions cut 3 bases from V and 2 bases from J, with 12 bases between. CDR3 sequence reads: CASSLNGHNTDTQYF. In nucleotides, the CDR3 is TGTGCCAGCAGTTTGAACGGACATAACACAGATACGCAGTATTTT.

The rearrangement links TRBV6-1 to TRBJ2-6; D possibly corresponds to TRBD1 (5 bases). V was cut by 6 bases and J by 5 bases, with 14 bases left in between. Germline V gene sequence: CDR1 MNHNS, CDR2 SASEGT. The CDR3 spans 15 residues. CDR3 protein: CASRQKGFRANVLTF. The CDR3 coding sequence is TGTGCCAGCAGACAGAAGGGGTTTAGGGCCAACGTCCTGACTTTC.

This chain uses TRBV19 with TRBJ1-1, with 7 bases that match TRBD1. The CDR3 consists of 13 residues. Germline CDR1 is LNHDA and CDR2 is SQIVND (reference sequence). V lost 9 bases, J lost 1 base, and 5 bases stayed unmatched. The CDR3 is CASRTGENTEAFF. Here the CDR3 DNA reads TGTGCCAGCCGAACAGGGGAGAACACTGAAGCTTTCTTT.

The CDR3 nucleotides are TGTGCCAGCACCTTTAACAGGGCTATCGGGGAGCTGTTTTTT. Translation: CASTFNRAIGELFF. The chain recombines TRBV28 with TRBJ2-2; TRBD1 might be the D (6 bases). The germline gives CDR1 MDHEN, CDR2 SYDVKM. The length of the CDR3 is 14 residues. The V and J ends lost 7 bases and 7 bases respectively, with 16 bases between them. The complete variable domain, with remaining parts taken from reference TRBV28 and TRBJ2-2, reads DVKVTQSSRYLVKRTGEKVFLECVQDMDHENMFWYRQDPGLGLRLIYFSYDVKMKEKGDIPEGYSVSREKKERFSLILESASTNQTSMYLCASTFNRAIGELFFGEGSRLTVL.

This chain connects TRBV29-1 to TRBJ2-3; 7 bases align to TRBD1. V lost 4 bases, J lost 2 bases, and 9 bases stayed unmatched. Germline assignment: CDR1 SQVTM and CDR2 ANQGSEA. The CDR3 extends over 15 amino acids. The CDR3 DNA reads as TGCAGCGTTGGTACGAAGGGACAGCTCACAGATACGCAGTATTTT. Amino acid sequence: CSVGTKGQLTDTQYF.

The CDR3 DNA sequence: TGTGCCAGCAGTCAACTAGCGGGGAGCACAGATACGCAGTATTTT. Translation: CASSQLAGSTDTQYF. The rearrangement joins TRBV6-4 to TRBJ2-3, with TRBD2 matching 10 bases. With 5 bases clipped from V and 0 bases from J, the junction kept 2 bases outside the gene matches. CDR3 length: 15 residues. CDR1 MRHNA and CDR2 SNTAGT come from the germline V gene.

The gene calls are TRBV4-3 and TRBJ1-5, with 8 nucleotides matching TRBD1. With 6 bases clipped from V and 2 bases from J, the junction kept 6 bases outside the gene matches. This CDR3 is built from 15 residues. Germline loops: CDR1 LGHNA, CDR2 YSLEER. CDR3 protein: CASRVEDRGNQPQHF. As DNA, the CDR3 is TGCGCCAGCAGGGTAGAGGACAGGGGCAATCAGCCCCAGCATTTT.

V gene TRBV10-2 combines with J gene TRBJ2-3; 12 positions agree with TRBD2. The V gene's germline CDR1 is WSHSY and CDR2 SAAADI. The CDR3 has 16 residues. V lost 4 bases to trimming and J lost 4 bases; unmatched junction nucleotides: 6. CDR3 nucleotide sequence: TGCGCCAGCAGTGCCTTGACTAGCGGGGGCGCAGATACGCAGTATTTT. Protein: CASSALTSGGADTQYF.

In DNA, the CDR3 is TGTGCCAGTAGTATTTGGGGCGGCGAGCAGTTCTTC. Protein product: CASSIWGGEQFF. The J gene is TRBJ2-1, the V gene TRBV19; possibly TRBD1 for D (5 bases). Germline CDR1 LNHDA, CDR2 SQIVND (reference sequence). The CDR3 length is 12 residues. Trimming shortened V by 3 bases and J by 10 bases, and 10 bases separated the two germline ends. The variable domain in full, with the rest retrieved from reference TRBV19 and TRBJ2-1, is DGGITQSPKYLFRKEGQNVTLSCEQNLNHDAMYWYRQDPGQGLRLIYYSQIVNDFQKGDIAEGYSVSREKKESFPLTVTSAQKNPTAFYLCASSIWGGEQFFGPGTRLTVL.